A selection of T cell receptor beta chains follows, all from one sample in a study of T cell repertoires in cytomegalovirus infection. The antigens of these receptors remain unknown. TCRdb re-analysed the reads in MiXCR, keeping a single row per CDR3 protein. The data hold 700,000 to 950,000 distinct CDR3 sequences, with less than 35% observed a single time. Sequencing was performed on cultured CD8+ T cells from PBMCs, taken from culture after CMV antigen stimulation. Receptors were obtained from a human donor in good health (CMV status not recorded). Some clones in this sample may be carry-over from other donors' samples. CDR3s include the opening cysteine and the closing phenylalanine or tryptophan.

j_gene: TRBJ2-2
v_gene: TRBV20-1
CDR3aa: CSARDSGGAHGELFF

j_gene: TRBJ1-1
v_gene: TRBV11-2
CDR3aa: CASSVGFSNTEAFF

j_gene: TRBJ1-2
v_gene: TRBV10-2
CDR3aa: CASTEGAYGYTF

j_gene: TRBJ2-7
v_gene: TRBV24-1
CDR3aa: CATSEGRHYEQYF

j_gene: TRBJ1-6
v_gene: TRBV10-3
CDR3aa: CAISESLQDNSPLHF

j_gene: TRBJ2-6
v_gene: TRBV10-3
CDR3aa: CAISQDLSPSGANVLTF

j_gene: TRBJ2-1
v_gene: TRBV20-1
CDR3aa: CSARGTSGGRGNNEQFF

j_gene: TRBJ1-1
v_gene: TRBV5-1
CDR3aa: CASRSTGFNTEAFF

j_gene: TRBJ2-1
v_gene: TRBV9
CDR3aa: CASSVEGGGLRDEQFF

j_gene: TRBJ2-2
v_gene: TRBV7-6
CDR3aa: CASREGVTRDTGELFF

j_gene: TRBJ2-7
v_gene: TRBV28
CDR3aa: CASSFAGSYEQYF

j_gene: TRBJ2-3
v_gene: TRBV4-1
CDR3aa: CASSQDPRSADTQYF

j_gene: TRBJ1-4
v_gene: TRBV11-2
CDR3aa: CASSLVYRTDEKLFF

j_gene: TRBJ2-4
v_gene: TRBV5-4
CDR3aa: CASSPGGAGKNIQYF

j_gene: TRBJ1-3
v_gene: TRBV2
CDR3aa: CASSRPEGRRGNTIYF

j_gene: TRBJ1-3
v_gene: TRBV5-1
CDR3aa: CASTLGQGSVGNTIYF

j_gene: TRBJ2-1
v_gene: TRBV6-4
CDR3aa: CASSDGTNEQFF

j_gene: TRBJ2-2
v_gene: TRBV5-6
CDR3aa: CASSLAQGREGTGELFF

j_gene: TRBJ2-5
v_gene: TRBV9
CDR3aa: CASSVHSNSQETQYF

j_gene: TRBJ1-3
v_gene: TRBV27
CDR3aa: CASSLGGASGNTIYF

j_gene: TRBJ1-2
v_gene: TRBV7-9
CDR3aa: CASRLAGQGNYGYTF

j_gene: TRBJ2-1
v_gene: TRBV6-5
CDR3aa: CASSYSTPGGYNEQFF

j_gene: TRBJ2-7
v_gene: TRBV2
CDR3aa: CASSEYGPGDYEQYF

j_gene: TRBJ2-3
v_gene: TRBV5-4
CDR3aa: CASSLRITDTQYF

j_gene: TRBJ2-7
v_gene: TRBV7-2
CDR3aa: CASSLAAGTRTEQYF

j_gene: TRBJ1-3
v_gene: TRBV10-3
CDR3aa: CAIMDREHTIYF

j_gene: TRBJ2-2
v_gene: TRBV7-6
CDR3aa: CASSLWTADGELFF

j_gene: TRBJ1-1
v_gene: TRBV6-1
CDR3aa: CASSEEGSEAFF

j_gene: TRBJ2-5
v_gene: TRBV9
CDR3aa: CASSVVPGETQYF

j_gene: TRBJ1-1
v_gene: TRBV6-2/TRBV6-3
CDR3aa: CASSYMGEQGIRSTEAFF

j_gene: TRBJ1-2
v_gene: TRBV13
CDR3aa: CASSSTGTGPSYGYTF